These 22 T cell receptor beta chains were all obtained from the same sample, sequenced in a study of sequential checkpoint blockade in melanoma. Clones were sequenced by immunoSEQ multiplex PCR, and TCRdb holds only the in-frame ones, with some missing. Counted here are about 14,000 clones, around 48% occurring once; the ten biggest clones make up around 16%. Treatment defined: randomized to nivolumab then ipilimumab (arm A) or the reverse (arm B). Sequenced here: CD8+ T cells sorted from blood (inferred from file names), sampled from a patient given nivolumab and ipilimumab in sequence. The receptors come from a human donor with melanoma.

This clone is termed medium-sized. The genes are TRBV6-1 and TRBJ2-6; maybe TRBD1 (6 bases). Per the germline V gene, CDR1 is MNHNS and CDR2 is SASEGT. This CDR3 region has 15 residues. V shed 3 bases and J shed 0 bases, with 6 bases lying between them. The CDR3 reads CASSEDSSGANVLTF. The CDR3 DNA follows: TGTGCCAGCAGTGAGGACAGCTCTGGGGCCAACGTCCTGACTTTC.

This chain links TRBV7-3 with TRBJ2-1; possibly TRBD1 for D (5 bases). V lost 2 bases and J 4 bases, leaving 12 bases between the germline ends. The CDR3 extends over 15 amino acids. Germline CDR1 reads SGHTA; CDR2 reads FQGTGA. The CDR3 loop is CASSLYLGPYNEQFF. Written as DNA, the CDR3 is TGTGCCAGCAGCTTATATCTGGGGCCTTACAATGAGCAGTTCTTC.

J is TRBJ1-1 and V is TRBV30; D gene uncertain. Deletions cut 0 bases from V and 0 bases from J, with 14 bases between. This CDR3 is 16 amino acids long. Germline V gene lookup returns CDR1 GTSNPN and CDR2 SVGIG (reference sequence). The CDR3 sequence is CAWSVMQINMNTEAFF. CDR3 bases: TGTGCCTGGAGTGTAATGCAGATAAACATGAACACTGAAGCTTTCTTT. The complete variable domain, with remaining parts taken from reference TRBV30 and TRBJ1-1, reads SQTIHQWPATLVQPVGSPLSLECTVEGTSNPNLYWYRQAAGRGLQLLFYSVGIGQISSEVPQNLSASRPQDRQFILSSKKLLLSDSGFYLCAWSVMQINMNTEAFFGQGTRLTVV.

The rearrangement links TRBV27 to TRBJ1-6, with D possibly being TRBD1 (6 bases). The CDR3 spans 16 residues. V lost 5 bases, J lost 4 bases, and 15 bases lay in between. Germline CDR1 reads MNHEY; CDR2 reads SMNVEV (reference sequence). CDR3 sequence reads: CASSPTGWDYNSPLHF. The CDR3 nucleotides are TGTGCCAGCAGTCCAACAGGGTGGGATTATAATTCACCCCTCCACTTT.

The rearrangement joins TRBV27 to TRBJ2-7; TRBD2 is a possible D gene (5 bases). The V gene lost 4 bases and the J gene lost 1 base, with 8 bases spanning the gap. The CDR3 is made up of 13 amino acids. The germline CDR1 and CDR2 sequences are MNHEY and SMNVEV (reference sequence). In nucleotides, the CDR3 is TGTGCCAGCAGTTGGAGCGGTTCCTACGAGCAGTACTTC. This codes for CASSWSGSYEQYF.

This chain links TRBV11-2 with TRBJ2-1, with 10 positions matching TRBD2. The CDR3 consists of 16 residues. The junction had 4 bases not matched to a gene; V was cut back by 5 bases and J by 0 bases. The germline CDR1 and CDR2 sequences are SGHAT and FQNNGV. The CDR3 sequence is CASSPPSGSSYNEQFF. The CDR3 coding sequence is TGTGCCAGCAGCCCACCTAGCGGGAGCTCCTACAATGAGCAGTTCTTC.

A single count supports this clone. The J gene is TRBJ2-7, the V gene TRBV30; a possible D gene is TRBD2 (5 bases). CDR1 is GTSNPN and CDR2 is SVGIG in the germline V gene (reference sequence). V was clipped by 0 bases and J by 3 bases, with 9 bases between them. This CDR3 region has 13 residues. The CDR3 region has the DNA TGTGCCTGGAGTGTCGACGGGGACTACGAGCAGTACTTC. Protein sequence: CAWSVDGDYEQYF.

The sample holds a few counts of this clone. The V gene is TRBV7-9, the J gene TRBJ1-1, with unresolved D. Germline CDR1 SEHNR, CDR2 FQNEAQ (reference sequence). V lost 5 bases and J lost 5, with 12 bases in between. This CDR3 is built from 13 residues. For the CDR3, the DNA is TGTGCCAGCAGCCCCTCACACGGGACTGAAGCTTTCTTT. Translation gives CASSPSHGTEAFF.

V is TRBV7-6 and J is TRBJ2-1, with a weak D call TRBD1 (5 bases). The CDR3 extends over 21 amino acids. Germline lookup yields CDR1 SGHVS and CDR2 FNYEAQ. The ends were cut back, 2 bases at V and 0 bases at J, with 26 bases in the middle. CDR3 in amino acids: CASSLRSPASDSPLSYNEQFF. The CDR3 DNA sequence: TGTGCCAGCAGCTTAAGATCCCCAGCCTCAGACAGCCCCCTCTCCTACAATGAGCAGTTCTTC.

This clone came up a few times. This chain connects TRBV28 to TRBJ2-7, with 9 bases fitting TRBD1. The CDR3 totals 15 residues. In germline, CDR1 is MDHEN, CDR2 SYDVKM. The V and J ends lost 5 bases and 6 bases, in that order; junction bases with no gene match: 11. CDR3 amino acids: CASSGTGTGIGEQYF. The CDR3 region has the DNA TGTGCCAGCAGTGGGACCGGGACAGGGATAGGCGAGCAGTACTTC.

The chain is built from TRBV28 and TRBJ2-3, with 8 bases that match TRBD1. Trimming removed 5 bases from V and 2 bases from J; junction bases left unmatched: 9. CDR1 and CDR2 from the germline V gene are MDHEN and SYDVKM. The CDR3 runs 16 residues. The CDR3 protein is CASSPPDREFTDTQYF. The DNA of the CDR3 is TGTGCCAGCAGTCCCCCGGACAGGGAATTCACAGATACGCAGTATTTT.

This clone showed up just a few times. The chain is built from TRBV25-1 and TRBJ2-7, with D possibly matching TRBD2 (7 bases). The CDR3 totals 15 residues. Trimming took 7 bases from V and 4 from J, leaving 20 bases between them. Germline CDR1 MGHDK, CDR2 SYGVNS. The CDR3 DNA follows: TGTGCCAGCATTCGCCGAGAGAGGGGGGGATACGAGCAGTACTTC. Translation gives CASIRRERGGYEQYF.

The chain recombines TRBV5-6 with TRBJ1-2, with D possibly being TRBD1 (5 bases). V dropped 3 bases and J dropped 5 bases, with 17 bases sitting between them. This CDR3 contains 15 residues. The germline CDR1 and CDR2 sequences are SGHDT and YYEEEE. The CDR3 DNA is TGTGCCAGCAGCTCTCAGCGGCGGGGGACTTATGGCTACACCTTC. This codes for CASSSQRRGTYGYTF.

This clone was detected only a few times. The genes are TRBV27 and TRBJ1-2; the match to TRBD1 covers 8 bases. The V gene end was trimmed by 5 bases and the J gene end by 5 bases; junction bases not matched to a gene: 7. Looked up from germline, CDR1 is MNHEY and CDR2 is SMNVEV (reference sequence). The CDR3 runs 14 residues. The CDR3 sequence is CASSMSGGAYGYTF. The CDR3 DNA follows: TGTGCCAGCAGTATGTCAGGGGGCGCGTATGGCTACACCTTC.

This clone has only a few counts. The chain carries TRBV6-1 and TRBJ2-5; unclear D gene. The CDR3 spans 16 residues. Germline V lookup: CDR1 MNHNS, CDR2 SASEGT. V gave up 2 bases and J gave up 0 bases, with 13 bases separating them. The CDR3 loop reads CASSESPIVYQETQYF. The DNA of the CDR3 is TGTGCCAGCAGTGAATCCCCGATAGTATACCAAGAGACCCAGTACTTC.

This clone was seen a handful of times. This sequence joins TRBV6-5 and TRBJ2-1; D may be TRBD2 (5 bases). This CDR3 is 13 amino acids long. The V end was cut by 4 bases, the J end by 4 bases, with 8 bases between. The germline V gene has CDR1 MNHEY and CDR2 SVGAGI. The DNA for the CDR3 is TGTGCCAGCAGTTCCCGGGAATACAATGAGCAGTTCTTC. This encodes CASSSREYNEQFF.

This chain uses TRBV9 with TRBJ2-2; 7 nucleotides match TRBD1. Trimming cost V 1 base and J 0 bases; bases outside gene matches: 3. The CDR3 extends over 16 amino acids. Germline CDR1 SGDLS, CDR2 YYNGEE. As DNA, the CDR3 is TGTGCCAGCAGCGTATGGGGACAGACGAACACCGGGGAGCTGTTTTTT. Translated, it gives CASSVWGQTNTGELFF.

This clone occurred a few times. The rearrangement joins TRBV7-9 to TRBJ1-1; D uncertain. This CDR3 spans 18 amino acids. Per germline, CDR1 SEHNR and CDR2 FQNEAQ (reference sequence). Trimming pared 2 bases from V and 0 bases from J, leaving 19 bases between. The CDR3 sequence is CASSLIRSWRVMNTEAFF. CDR3 DNA sequence: TGTGCCAGCAGCTTAATACGTTCTTGGCGGGTCATGAACACTGAAGCTTTCTTT.

This chain joins TRBV5-6 and TRBJ2-7, with 8 bases that match TRBD1. After removal of 3 bases from V and 4 bases from J, the junction contained 12 bases not matched to a gene. The CDR3 is made up of 16 amino acids. Germline V CDR1 and CDR2: SGHDT, YYEEEE. This CDR3 reads CASSSTLTGARYEQYF. CDR3 nucleotides: TGTGCCAGCAGCTCGACCCTGACAGGGGCGCGGTACGAGCAGTACTTC.

This sequence joins TRBV30 and TRBJ1-2, with 9 bases matching TRBD1. There are 14 residues in the CDR3. Trimming cost V 3 bases and J 8 bases; bases outside gene matches: 10. Germline V gives CDR1 GTSNPN, CDR2 SVGIG (reference sequence). The CDR3 reads CAWSLTGTGKGYTF. The DNA of the CDR3 is TGTGCCTGGAGCCTCACCGGGACAGGGAAGGGCTACACCTTC.

The gene calls are TRBV7-2 and TRBJ2-1; D not resolved. This CDR3 region has 9 residues. The V gene's germline CDR1 is SGHTA and CDR2 FQGNSA. Trimming stripped 6 bases from V and 11 bases from J, with 5 bases between. CDR3: CASRIKQFF. CDR3 nucleotide sequence: TGTGCCAGCAGAATTAAGCAGTTCTTC.

V is TRBV28 and J is TRBJ1-4; D might be TRBD1 (5 bases). The CDR3 contains 15 residues. V was shortened by 3 bases and J by 6 bases, with 14 bases between the two germline ends. From germline, CDR1 is MDHEN and CDR2 SYDVKM. This CDR3 is CASSFRGVSDEKLFF. CDR3 in DNA: TGTGCCAGCAGTTTCCGGGGGGTATCCGATGAAAAACTGTTTTTT.